This passage covers 22 T cell receptor beta chains from one sample sequenced in a study of T cell repertoires in cytomegalovirus infection. TCRdb processed the reads anew with MiXCR; each CDR3 protein has one entry. The sample includes roughly 990,000 distinct CDR3 sequences, 25% to 40% seen only once; the top ten take roughly 13%. Their antigens remain unidentified. This specimen was cultured CD8+ T cells from PBMCs, taken from culture after CMV antigen stimulation. Source of these receptors: a human donor in good health (CMV status not recorded). Some clones in this sample may be carry-over from other donors' samples.

V gene TRBV7-4 combines with J gene TRBJ1-2, with TRBD1 matching 7 bases. The CDR3 extends over 14 amino acids. The germline gives CDR1 SGHVT, CDR2 SQSDAQ. V lost 4 bases, J lost 2 bases, and 4 bases stayed unmatched. Here the CDR3 reads CASSSWTGNYGYTF. CDR3 nucleotide sequence: TGTGCCAGCAGCTCCTGGACAGGCAACTATGGCTACACCTTC.

This clonotype was found a few times. V is TRBV7-3 and J is TRBJ2-1; a possible D gene is TRBD2 (8 bases). The CDR3 loop spans 15 amino acids. Trimming removed 2 bases at V and 9 bases at J, with 17 bases between. The germline CDR1 and CDR2 sequences are SGHTA and FQGTGA. The chain's CDR3 is CASSLAGGRGSEQFF. DNA of the CDR3: TGTGCCAGCAGCTTAGCGGGGGGCAGGGGGAGTGAGCAGTTCTTC.

The J gene is TRBJ2-1, the V gene TRBV5-6, with 7 bases matching TRBD2. V was pared by 4 bases and J by 6 bases, with 7 bases of the junction left unmatched. CDR1 is SGHDT, CDR2 YYEEEE, per germline. There are 14 residues in the CDR3. CDR3 in amino acids: CASSRRGVFNEQFF. The CDR3 DNA sequence: TGTGCCAGCAGCCGCCGGGGGGTCTTCAATGAGCAGTTCTTC.

This clonotype was observed a handful of times. The rearrangement uses TRBV5-6 and TRBJ2-7; 10 bases fit TRBD2. Trimming cost V 2 bases and J 7 bases; bases outside gene matches: 6. Germline V gene lookup returns CDR1 SGHDT and CDR2 YYEEEE. This CDR3 contains 14 residues. CDR3 DNA: TGTGCCAGCAGCTTAGGAGCGGGGGGGCATGAGCAGTACGTC. Translating gives CASSLGAGGHEQYV.

This clonotype was found a few times. The chain employs TRBV9 and TRBJ2-6, with D uncertain. This CDR3 contains 17 residues. CDR1 is SGDLS, CDR2 YYNGEE, per germline. V shed 3 bases and J shed 0 bases, with 13 bases lying between them. The CDR3 DNA reads as TGTGCCAGCAGCGGACCGACAAACCCCTCTGGGGCCAACGTCCTGACTTTC. Translating it yields CASSGPTNPSGANVLTF.

V is TRBV12-5 and J is TRBJ1-1; D remains unclear. CDR1 and CDR2 (germline): LGHNT, FRNRAP. V lost 5 bases and J lost 2, with 9 bases in between. This CDR3 spans 13 amino acids. CDR3 bases: TGTGCTAGTGGTCGGAACTTCAACACTGAAGCTTTCTTT. Its protein product is CASGRNFNTEAFF.

Many counts were recorded for this clonotype. The V call is TRBV28, the J call TRBJ2-3; D uncertain. Germline V gene sequence: CDR1 MDHEN, CDR2 SYDVKM. CDR3 length: 12 amino acids. V was trimmed by 5 bases and J by 2 bases, leaving 5 bases between them. The CDR3 reads CASSAFTDTQYF. CDR3 coding DNA: TGTGCCAGCAGTGCCTTCACAGATACGCAGTATTTT. Full variable domain (rest looked up from reference TRBV28 and TRBJ2-3): DVKVTQSSRYLVKRTGEKVFLECVQDMDHENMFWYRQDPGLGLRLIYFSYDVKMKEKGDIPEGYSVSREKKERFSLILESASTNQTSMYLCASSAFTDTQYFGPGTRLTVL.

The rearrangement links TRBV7-1 to TRBJ2-1; 10 nucleotides match TRBD2. TRBV7-1 is an ORF, and what it does is uncertain. The CDR3 runs 16 residues. The V and J ends lost 9 bases and 0 bases, in that order; junction bases with no gene match: 8. The CDR3 DNA follows: TGTGCCAGTAACCCCAGCGGGGGGGCCTCCTACAATGAGCAGTTCTTC. Protein product: CASNPSGGASYNEQFF.

In its sample, this clonotype was seen a few times. The V gene is TRBV27, the J gene TRBJ1-2; TRBD1 agrees at 9 bases. CDR3 size: 15 residues. The V segment lost 7 bases and the J segment 2 bases; nucleotides outside the gene matches: 8. Germline V gene lookup returns CDR1 MNHEY and CDR2 SMNVEV (reference sequence). CDR3 loop: CASTNSGQGNYGYTF. The CDR3 DNA reads as TGTGCCAGCACCAACTCGGGACAGGGCAACTATGGCTACACCTTC.

The chain couples TRBV28 to TRBJ2-1, with 8 bases lining up with TRBD2. The CDR3 is 15 residues long. Germline V gene data show CDR1 as MDHEN and CDR2 as SYDVKM. Losses at the gene ends were 6 bases for V and 1 base for J; bases not matched to a gene: 5. The CDR3 loop is CASSRGGPSYNEQFF. Written as DNA, the CDR3 is TGTGCCAGCAGCCGGGGGGGCCCGTCCTACAATGAGCAGTTCTTC.

This clonotype was detected a few times. This rearrangement joins TRBV7-6 to TRBJ1-6, with 8 bases matching TRBD1. Germline-derived CDR1 and CDR2 are SGHVS and FNYEAQ. The CDR3 contains 17 residues. J lost 5 bases, V lost 0 bases, and 6 bases had no gene match. CDR3 DNA: TGTGCCAGCAGCTTAGCGTATCAGGGGGCCGATAATTCACCCCTCCACTTT. Translating gives CASSLAYQGADNSPLHF.

This clonotype occurred many times. The rearrangement uses TRBV7-2 and TRBJ2-3, with D uncertain. Per germline, CDR1 SGHTA and CDR2 FQGNSA. The CDR3 sequence is 12 residues long. V lost 6 bases and J 1 base, leaving 5 bases between the germline ends. CDR3 nucleotides: TGTGCCAGCAGATTCGGCACAGATACGCAGTATTTT. Protein sequence: CASRFGTDTQYF.

CDR3 sequence reads: CASSQDRLSDYGYTF. CDR3 nucleotides: TGCGCCAGCAGCCAAGATCGGCTGTCAGACTATGGCTACACCTTC. The J gene is TRBJ1-2, the V gene TRBV4-1; D gene uncertain. CDR1 is MGHRA, CDR2 YSYEKL, per germline. Trimming removed 0 bases at V and 3 bases at J, with 11 bases between. This CDR3 contains 15 residues.

This clonotype was recorded a few times. This chain joins TRBV6-2 or TRBV6-3 and TRBJ2-1; 10 bases line up with TRBD1. CDR1 is MNHEY and CDR2 is SVGEGT in the germline V gene. J gave up 2 bases and V 8 bases, and 9 bases lay outside the gene matches. This CDR3 comprises 16 residues. CDR3 region: CASGDSGTGAYNEQFF. The CDR3 DNA sequence: TGTGCCAGCGGGGATAGCGGGACAGGGGCCTACAATGAGCAGTTCTTC.

This chain joins TRBV27 and TRBJ1-1; D gene unclear. The CDR3 runs to 15 residues. Trimming took off 3 bases at V and 1 base at J, with 12 bases between the two ends. Germline loops: CDR1 MNHEY, CDR2 SMNVEV (reference sequence). This CDR3 reads CASSLRGRRNTEAFF. CDR3 coding DNA: TGTGCCAGCAGTTTGAGAGGCAGAAGGAACACTGAAGCTTTCTTT.

The chain combines TRBV20-1 with TRBJ1-2; 9 bases match TRBD1. After removal of 3 bases from V and 10 bases from J, the junction contained 9 bases not matched to a gene. CDR3 length: 13 amino acids. From germline, CDR1 is DFQATT and CDR2 SNEGSKA (reference sequence). The CDR3 DNA reads as TGCAGTGCTAGTTGGGACAGGGTTGACGCCTACACCTTC. Protein product: CSASWDRVDAYTF.

There are a few counts of this clonotype. The chain is built from TRBV7-8 and TRBJ2-7; TRBD1 matches 10 bases. Germline CDR1 and CDR2: SGHVS and FQNEAQ. V trimming: 6 bases; J trimming: 4 bases; junction bases outside the gene matches: 0. CDR3 length equals 12 residues. The chain's CDR3 is CASRGQGYEQYF. The CDR3 region has the DNA TGTGCCAGCAGGGGACAGGGGTACGAGCAGTACTTC. Variable domain in full (rest from reference TRBV7-8 and TRBJ2-7): GAGVSQSPRYKVAKRGQDVALRCDPISGHVSLFWYQQALGQGPEFLTYFQNEAQLDKSGLPSDRFFAERPEGSVSTLKIQRTQQEDSAVYLCASRGQGYEQYFGPGTRLTVT.

The chain is built from TRBV13 and TRBJ1-1, with 12 positions matching TRBD1. V shed 4 bases, J shed 0 bases, and the junction held 9 bases outside the gene matches. Germline V lookup: CDR1 PRHDT, CDR2 FYEKMQ (reference sequence). The CDR3 is made up of 18 amino acids. CDR3: CASSSRDRGLVMNTEAFF. The DNA of the CDR3 is TGTGCCAGCAGCTCGAGGGACAGGGGGCTCGTCATGAACACTGAAGCTTTCTTT.

This clonotype has just a few counts. The chain is built from TRBV11-2 and TRBJ2-3; 8 nucleotides agree with TRBD2. V was clipped by 0 bases and J by 6 bases; unmatched bases: 11. CDR1 and CDR2 (germline): SGHAT, FQNNGV. The CDR3 is 17 residues long. CDR3 nucleotides: TGTGCCAGCAGCTTAGATATGTGGGCGGGGGGAGCGGATACGCAGTATTTT. It specifies CASSLDMWAGGADTQYF.

This clonotype was picked up a small number of times. J is TRBJ2-2 and V is TRBV27; D may be TRBD2 (6 bases). The CDR3 is 16 residues long. The V gene lost 3 bases and the J gene lost 0 bases, with 11 bases spanning the gap. Germline CDR1 is MNHEY and CDR2 is SMNVEV (reference sequence). The CDR3 reads CASSFIGGPNTGELFF. CDR3 in DNA: TGTGCCAGCAGTTTTATCGGGGGACCGAACACCGGGGAGCTGTTTTTT.

This clonotype was observed at least ten times. The rearrangement uses TRBV7-6 and TRBJ2-2; D not certain. Per germline, CDR1 SGHVS and CDR2 FNYEAQ. This CDR3 is 15 amino acids long. With 1 base removed from V and 5 bases from J, the gap between germline ends came to 11 bases. CDR3 amino acids: CASSLGKPLTGELFF. The CDR3 DNA follows: TGTGCCAGCAGCTTAGGAAAGCCGTTAACCGGGGAGCTGTTTTTT. The variable domain in full, completed from reference TRBV7-6 and TRBJ2-2, reads GAGVSQSPRYKVTKRGQDVALRCDPISGHVSLYWYRQALGQGPEFLTYFNYEAQQDKSGLPNDRFSAERPEGSISTLTIQRTEQRDSAMYRCASSLGKPLTGELFFGEGSRLTVL.

The table lists this clonotype with many counts. The chain links TRBV7-8 to TRBJ2-7, with D perhaps matching TRBD1 (5 bases). Germline values: CDR1 SGHVS, CDR2 FQNEAQ. The V gene lost 5 bases and the J gene lost 5 bases, with 16 bases spanning the gap. The CDR3 contains 14 residues. The CDR3 DNA reads as TGTGCCAGCAGCCCGGCAGGGATTATCCACGAGCAGTACTTC. Amino acids: CASSPAGIIHEQYF.